This is a list of T cell receptor beta chains from one sample in a study of blood T cell repertoires in COVID-19. Generated by immunoSEQ multiplex PCR, the TCRdb table keeps only in-frame clones and is missing some. The table lists just over 300,000 clones, 75% to 90% of them singletons. The sample was peripheral blood. These receptors were taken from a man between 18 and 35 years old with active or convalescent COVID-19. CDR3s include the opening cysteine and the closing phenylalanine or tryptophan. Fields, in order: J gene, D gene, clone size, V gene, CDR3 protein, CDR3 DNA. The D gene is left open where the match is weak. Clone size, where shown, is once, few, many, or a class for clones that have expanded.

>TRBJ2-7|.|.|TRBV7-8
CASSFHWGAYEQYF
TGTGCCAGCAGCTTCCACTGGGGAGCCTACGAGCAGTACTTC
>TRBJ2-1|TRBD2|once|TRBV18
CASSPRLGLAGAPSYNEQFF
TGTGCCAGCTCACCTAGACTCGGACTAGCGGGAGCACCGTCCTACAATGAGCAGTTCTTC
>TRBJ2-1|.|.|TRBV7-8
CASSLVWRDSYNEQFF
TGTGCCAGCAGCTTAGTTTGGCGGGACTCCTACAATGAGCAGTTCTTC
>TRBJ2-1|.|once|TRBV4-3
CASSQVYPSVNEQFF
TGCGCCAGCAGCCAAGTTTATCCTAGCGTCAATGAGCAGTTCTTC
>TRBJ2-2|TRBD1|.|TRBV12-3/TRBV12-4
CASSLQGAGELFF
TGTGCCAGCAGTTTACAGGGGGCCGGGGAGCTGTTTTTT
>TRBJ2-2|TRBD2|.|TRBV7-9
CASSSIERENTGELFF
TGTGCCAGCAGCTCCATTGAGCGGGAGAACACCGGGGAGCTGTTTTTT
>TRBJ2-4|.|.|TRBV12-3/TRBV12-4
CASTGLAKNIQYF
TGTGCCAGCACCGGACTAGCCAAAAACATTCAGTACTTC
>TRBJ2-5|TRBD2|.|TRBV6-5
CASSYVIAGGVKTQYF
TGTGCCAGCAGTTACGTTATAGCGGGGGGTGTTAAGACCCAGTACTTC
>TRBJ2-5|.|.|TRBV6-1
CASSLSGETQYF
TGTGCCAGCAGTCTATCAGGAGAGACCCAGTACTTC
>TRBJ1-5|TRBD1|.|TRBV7-8
CASSSVDRGGDNQPQHF
TGTGCCAGCAGCTCGGTCGACAGGGGAGGCGACAATCAGCCCCAGCATTTT
>TRBJ1-2|.|.|TRBV5-5
CASSLVGSYDYGYTF
TGTGCCAGCAGCTTGGTGGGGAGCTATGACTATGGCTACACCTTC
>TRBJ2-7|TRBD1|.|TRBV28
CASRPTGQGSEQYF
TGTGCCAGCAGACCTACGGGACAGGGTAGCGAGCAGTACTTC
>TRBJ2-1|TRBD2|.|TRBV7-2
CASSAGTSVYNEQFF
TGTGCCAGCAGCGCCGGGACTAGCGTCTACAATGAGCAGTTCTTC
>TRBJ2-7|.|once|TRBV9
CASSPQLADEQYF
TGTGCCAGCAGCCCCCAATTAGCTGACGAGCAGTACTTC
>TRBJ2-6|.|once|TRBV7-9
CASSLEGPVDGANVLTF
TGTGCCAGCAGCTTAGAGGGGCCAGTGGACGGGGCCAACGTCCTGACTTTC
>TRBJ2-1|TRBD1|.|TRBV10-1
CASSALVGTGGEQFF
TGCGCCAGCAGTGCCCTCGTGGGGACAGGGGGTGAGCAGTTCTTC
>TRBJ1-1|.|once|TRBV7-8
CASSSNLREDEAFF
TGTGCCAGCAGTTCAAATCTCAGGGAGGATGAAGCTTTCTTT
>TRBJ2-4|TRBD1|once|TRBV5-5
CASSIGTGTSSQNIQYF
TGTGCCAGCAGCATTGGGACAGGGACGTCGTCCCAAAACATTCAGTACTTC
>TRBJ1-2|.|.|TRBV2
CASSQQENYGYTF
TGTGCCAGCAGTCAACAGGAAAACTATGGCTACACCTTC
>TRBJ1-1|TRBD1|once|TRBV7-2
CASGGQGSNTEAFF
TGTGCCAGCGGGGGACAGGGCTCGAACACTGAAGCTTTCTTT
>TRBJ1-1|.|.|TRBV28
CASSLSGDTEAFF
TGTGCCAGCAGTTTATCGGGGGACACTGAAGCTTTCTTT
>TRBJ2-7|.|.|TRBV6-5
CASRRGDYEQYF
TGTGCCAGCAGGCGCGGTGATTACGAGCAGTACTTC
>TRBJ2-7|.|once|TRBV7-6
CASSLGSLVTDEQYF
TGTGCCAGCAGCTTAGGCAGCCTAGTTACGGACGAGCAGTACTTC
>TRBJ1-1|.|.|TRBV10-1
CASSAGGFPFRSTEAFF
TGCGCCAGCAGTGCGGGGGGGTTTCCCTTTCGGAGCACTGAAGCTTTCTTT
>TRBJ1-1|TRBD1|.|TRBV5-1
CASSRGQGEAFF
TGCGCCAGCAGCCGCGGACAGGGGGAAGCTTTCTTT